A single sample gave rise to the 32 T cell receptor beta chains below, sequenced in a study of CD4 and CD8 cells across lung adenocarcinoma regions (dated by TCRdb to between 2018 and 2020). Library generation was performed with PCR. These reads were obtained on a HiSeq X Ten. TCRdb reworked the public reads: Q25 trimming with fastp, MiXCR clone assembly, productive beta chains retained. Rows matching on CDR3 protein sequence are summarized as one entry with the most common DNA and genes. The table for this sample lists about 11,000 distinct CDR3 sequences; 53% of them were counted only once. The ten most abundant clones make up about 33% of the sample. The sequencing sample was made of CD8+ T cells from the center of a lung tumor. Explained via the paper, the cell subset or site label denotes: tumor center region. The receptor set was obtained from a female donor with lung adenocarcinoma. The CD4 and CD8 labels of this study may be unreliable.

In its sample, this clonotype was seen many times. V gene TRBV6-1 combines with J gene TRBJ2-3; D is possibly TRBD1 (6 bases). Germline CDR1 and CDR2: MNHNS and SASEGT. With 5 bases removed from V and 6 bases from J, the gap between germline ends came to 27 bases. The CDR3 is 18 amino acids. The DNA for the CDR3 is TGTGCCAGCAGTCACAGCGAGGGGACACTGGGGATTTCGGATACGCAGTATTTT. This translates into CASSHSEGTLGISDTQYF.

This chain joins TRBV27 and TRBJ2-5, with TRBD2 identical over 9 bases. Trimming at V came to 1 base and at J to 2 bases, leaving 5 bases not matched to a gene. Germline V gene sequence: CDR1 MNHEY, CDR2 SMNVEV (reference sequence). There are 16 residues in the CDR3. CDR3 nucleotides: TGTGCCAGCAGTTTATTTTACCTAGCGGGACAAGAGACCCAGTACTTC. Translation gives CASSLFYLAGQETQYF.

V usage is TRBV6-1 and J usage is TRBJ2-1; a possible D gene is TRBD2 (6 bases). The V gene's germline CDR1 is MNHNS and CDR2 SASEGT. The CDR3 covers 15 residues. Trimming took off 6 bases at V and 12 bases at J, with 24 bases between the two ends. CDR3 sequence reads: CASRFPATSSNTQFF. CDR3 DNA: TGTGCCAGCAGATTCCCCGCTACTAGCAGCAATACGCAGTTCTTC.

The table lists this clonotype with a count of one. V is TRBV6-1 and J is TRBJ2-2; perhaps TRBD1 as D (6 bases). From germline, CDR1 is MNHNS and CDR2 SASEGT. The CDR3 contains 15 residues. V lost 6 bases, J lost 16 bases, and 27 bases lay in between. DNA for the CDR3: TGTGCCAGCAGCCGCTTCGACAGGAACACCGGGGCGCAGTTTTTT. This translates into CASSRFDRNTGAQFF.

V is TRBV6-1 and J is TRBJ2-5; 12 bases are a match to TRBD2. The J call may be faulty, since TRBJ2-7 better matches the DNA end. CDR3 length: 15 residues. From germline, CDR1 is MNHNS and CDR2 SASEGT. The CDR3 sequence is CASSMTSGSSYEQYF. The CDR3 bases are TGTGCCAGCAGTATGACTAGCGGGAGTTCCTACGAGCAGTACTTC.

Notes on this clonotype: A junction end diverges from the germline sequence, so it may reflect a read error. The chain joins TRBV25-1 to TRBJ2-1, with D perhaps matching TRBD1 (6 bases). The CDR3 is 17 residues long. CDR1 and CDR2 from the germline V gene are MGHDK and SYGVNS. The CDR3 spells CASSPLGQSSCYDEQFF. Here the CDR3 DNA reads TGTGCCAGCAGTCCCCTCGGACAGTCCTCGTGCTACGATGAGCAGTTCTTT.

The DNA of the CDR3 is TGTGCCAGCAGTCCCAGTCTCAATCTTGGGGGCTATGGCTACACCTTC. It is translated as CASSPSLNLGGYGYTF. The chain recombines TRBV3-1 with TRBJ1-2; D perhaps matches TRBD1 (5 bases). The CDR3 is 16 amino acids. Germline V CDR1 and CDR2: LGHDT, YNNKEL (reference sequence). V was shortened by 6 bases and J by 4 bases, with 21 bases between the two germline ends.

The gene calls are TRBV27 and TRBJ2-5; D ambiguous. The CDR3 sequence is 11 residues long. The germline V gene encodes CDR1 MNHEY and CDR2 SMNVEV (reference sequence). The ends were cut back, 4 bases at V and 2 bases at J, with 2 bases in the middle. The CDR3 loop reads CASSYQETQYF. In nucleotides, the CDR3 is TGTGCCAGCAGTTATCAAGAGACCCAGTACTTC.

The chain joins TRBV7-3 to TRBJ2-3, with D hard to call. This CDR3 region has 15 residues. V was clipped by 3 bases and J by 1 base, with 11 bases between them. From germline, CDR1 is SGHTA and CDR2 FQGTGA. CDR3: CASSLGRCGTDTQYF. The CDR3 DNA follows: TGTGCCAGCAGCTTGGGCAGGTGCGGCACAGATACGCAGTATTTT.

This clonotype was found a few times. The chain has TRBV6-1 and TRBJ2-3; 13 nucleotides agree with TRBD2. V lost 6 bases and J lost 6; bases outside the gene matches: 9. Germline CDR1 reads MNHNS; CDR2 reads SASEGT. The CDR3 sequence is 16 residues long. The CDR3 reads CASRRRTSGRPDTQYF. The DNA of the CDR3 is TGTGCCAGCAGAAGAAGGACTAGCGGGAGACCCGATACGCAGTATTTT.

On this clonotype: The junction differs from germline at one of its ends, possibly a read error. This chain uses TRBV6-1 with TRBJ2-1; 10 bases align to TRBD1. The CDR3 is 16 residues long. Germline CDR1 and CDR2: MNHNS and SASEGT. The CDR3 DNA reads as TGTGCCAGCAGGTCACCGATCCGGGACAGGGGTAATGAGCAGCTCTTC. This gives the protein CASRSPIRDRGNEQLF.

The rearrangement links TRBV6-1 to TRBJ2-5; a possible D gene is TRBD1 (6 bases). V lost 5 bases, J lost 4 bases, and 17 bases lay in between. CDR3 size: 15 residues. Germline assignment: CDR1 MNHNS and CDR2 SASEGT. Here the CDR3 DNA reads TGTGCCAGCAGTCGAGGGGGACCCCGAGGAGAGACCCAGTACTTC. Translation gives CASSRGGPRGETQYF.

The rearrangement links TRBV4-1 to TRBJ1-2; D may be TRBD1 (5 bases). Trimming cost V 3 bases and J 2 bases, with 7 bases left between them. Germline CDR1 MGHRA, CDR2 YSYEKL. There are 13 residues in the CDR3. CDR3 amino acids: CASSHEGNYGYTF. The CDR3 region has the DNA TGCGCCAGCAGCCATGAGGGGAACTATGGCTACACCTTC.

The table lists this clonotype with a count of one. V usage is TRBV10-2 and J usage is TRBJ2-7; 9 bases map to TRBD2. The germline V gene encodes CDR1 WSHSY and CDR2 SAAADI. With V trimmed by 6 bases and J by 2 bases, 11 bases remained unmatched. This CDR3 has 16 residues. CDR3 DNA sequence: TGCGCCAGCAGAACCCCTATGGGCGGGAGGGCCTACGAGCAGTACTTC. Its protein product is CASRTPMGGRAYEQYF.

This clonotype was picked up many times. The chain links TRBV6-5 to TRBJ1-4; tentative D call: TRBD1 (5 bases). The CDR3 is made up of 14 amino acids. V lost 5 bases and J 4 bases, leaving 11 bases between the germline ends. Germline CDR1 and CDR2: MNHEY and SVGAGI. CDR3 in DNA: TGTGCCAGCAGTCCCGGGACGGGTAATGAAAAACTGTTTTTT. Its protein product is CASSPGTGNEKLFF.

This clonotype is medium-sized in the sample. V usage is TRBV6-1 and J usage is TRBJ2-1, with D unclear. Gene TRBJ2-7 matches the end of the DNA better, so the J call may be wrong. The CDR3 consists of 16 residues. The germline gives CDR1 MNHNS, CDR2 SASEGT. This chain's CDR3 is CASSEESPPPGYEQYF. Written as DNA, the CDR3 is TGTGCCAGCAGTGAAGAGTCCCCCCCCCCTGGCTACGAGCAGTACTTC.

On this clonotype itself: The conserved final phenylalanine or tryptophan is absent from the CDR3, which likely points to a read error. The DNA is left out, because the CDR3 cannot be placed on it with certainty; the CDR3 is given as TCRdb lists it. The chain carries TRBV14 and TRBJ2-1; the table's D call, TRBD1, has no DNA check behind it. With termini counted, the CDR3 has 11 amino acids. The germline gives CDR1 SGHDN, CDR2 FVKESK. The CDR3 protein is CAGSLLGAALL.

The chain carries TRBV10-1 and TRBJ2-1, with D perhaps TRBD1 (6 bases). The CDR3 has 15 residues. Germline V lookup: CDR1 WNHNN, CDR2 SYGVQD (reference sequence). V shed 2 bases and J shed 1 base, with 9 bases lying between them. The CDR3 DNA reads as TGCGCCAGCAGTGAGGGCAGGGGATCCTACAATGAGCAGTTCTTC. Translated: CASSEGRGSYNEQFF.

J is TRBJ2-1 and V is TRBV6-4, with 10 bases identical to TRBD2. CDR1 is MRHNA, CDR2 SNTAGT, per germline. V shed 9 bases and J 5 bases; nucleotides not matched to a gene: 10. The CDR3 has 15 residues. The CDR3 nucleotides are TGTGCCAGAGGCCAGGGACTAGCGTCCCACAATGAGCAGTTCTTC. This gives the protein CARGQGLASHNEQFF.

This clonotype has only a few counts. The CDR3 protein is CASTLTGGPATNEKLFF. The CDR3 DNA reads TGTGCCAGCACCCTCACCGGCGGGCCTGCAACTAATGAAAAACTGTTTTTT. The chain couples TRBV7-2 to TRBJ1-4; D remains unclear. CDR1 SGHTA and CDR2 FQGNSA come from the germline V gene. The CDR3 runs to 17 residues. Trimming left V 7 bases short and J 0 bases short, with 18 bases between.

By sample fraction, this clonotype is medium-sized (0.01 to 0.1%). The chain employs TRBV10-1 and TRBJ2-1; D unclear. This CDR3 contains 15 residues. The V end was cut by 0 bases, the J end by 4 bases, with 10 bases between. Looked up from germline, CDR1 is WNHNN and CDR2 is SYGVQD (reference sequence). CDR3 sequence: CASSESTRGYNEQFF. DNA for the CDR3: TGCGCCAGCAGTGAGTCGACTCGTGGGTACAATGAGCAGTTCTTC.

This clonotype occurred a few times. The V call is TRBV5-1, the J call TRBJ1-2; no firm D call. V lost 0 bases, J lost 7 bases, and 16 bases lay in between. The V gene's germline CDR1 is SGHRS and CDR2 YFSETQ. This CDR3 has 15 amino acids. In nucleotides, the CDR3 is TGCGCCAGCAGCTTGGGTATGGATCCCCCATCTGGCTACACCTTC. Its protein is CASSLGMDPPSGYTF.

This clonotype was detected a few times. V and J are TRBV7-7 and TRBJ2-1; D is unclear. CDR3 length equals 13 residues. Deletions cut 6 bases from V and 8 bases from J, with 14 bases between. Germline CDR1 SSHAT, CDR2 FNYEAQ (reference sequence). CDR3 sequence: CASSLTARDEQFF. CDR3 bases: TGTGCCAGCAGTCTGACGGCCCGGGATGAGCAGTTCTTC.

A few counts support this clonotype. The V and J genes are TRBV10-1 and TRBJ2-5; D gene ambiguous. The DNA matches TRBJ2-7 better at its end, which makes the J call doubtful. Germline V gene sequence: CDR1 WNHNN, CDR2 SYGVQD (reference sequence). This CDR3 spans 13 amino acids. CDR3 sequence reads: CASSHSRASEQYF. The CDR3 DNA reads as TGCGCCAGCAGCCACTCTAGGGCCTCCGAGCAGTACTTC.

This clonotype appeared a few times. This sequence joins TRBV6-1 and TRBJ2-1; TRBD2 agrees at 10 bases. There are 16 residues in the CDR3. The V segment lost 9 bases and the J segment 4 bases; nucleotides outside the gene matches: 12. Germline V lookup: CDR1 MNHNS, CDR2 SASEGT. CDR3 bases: TGTGCCAGTAAAATAGCGGGAGGCCAATCGTACAATGAGCAGTTCTTC. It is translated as CASKIAGGQSYNEQFF.

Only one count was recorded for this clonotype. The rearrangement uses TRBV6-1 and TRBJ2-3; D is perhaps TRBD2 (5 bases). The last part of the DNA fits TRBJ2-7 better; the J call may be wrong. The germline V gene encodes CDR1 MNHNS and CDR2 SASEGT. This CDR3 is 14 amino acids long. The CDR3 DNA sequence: TGTGCCAGCAGTACGACGGGCAGTCCGGGGGAGCAGTACTTC. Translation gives CASSTTGSPGEQYF.

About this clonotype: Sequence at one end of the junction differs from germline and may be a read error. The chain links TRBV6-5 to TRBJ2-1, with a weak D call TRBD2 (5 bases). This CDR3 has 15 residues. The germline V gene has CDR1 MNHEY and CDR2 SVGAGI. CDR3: CASRFSGISTNAQFF. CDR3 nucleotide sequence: TGTGCCAGCAGATTCTCCGGGATTAGCACCAATGCGCAGTTCTTT.

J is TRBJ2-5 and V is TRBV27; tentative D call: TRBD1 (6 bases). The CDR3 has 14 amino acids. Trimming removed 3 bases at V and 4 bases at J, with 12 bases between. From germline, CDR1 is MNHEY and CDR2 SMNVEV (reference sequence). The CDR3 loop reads CASSLSQGSETQYF. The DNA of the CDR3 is TGTGCCAGCAGTTTGTCACAGGGCTCAGAGACCCAGTACTTC.

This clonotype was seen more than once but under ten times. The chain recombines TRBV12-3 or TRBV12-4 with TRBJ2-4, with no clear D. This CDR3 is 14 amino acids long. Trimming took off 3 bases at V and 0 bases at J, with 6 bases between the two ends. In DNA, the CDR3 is TGTGCCAGCAGTTTGTCTGTAGCCAAAAACATTCAGTACTTC. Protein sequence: CASSLSVAKNIQYF.

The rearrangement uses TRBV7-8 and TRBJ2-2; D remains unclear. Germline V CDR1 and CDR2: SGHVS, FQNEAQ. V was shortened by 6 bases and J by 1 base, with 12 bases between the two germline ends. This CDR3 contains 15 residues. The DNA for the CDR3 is TGTGCCAGCAGTCTAGGTACATGGAACACCGGGGAGCTGTTTTTT. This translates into CASSLGTWNTGELFF.

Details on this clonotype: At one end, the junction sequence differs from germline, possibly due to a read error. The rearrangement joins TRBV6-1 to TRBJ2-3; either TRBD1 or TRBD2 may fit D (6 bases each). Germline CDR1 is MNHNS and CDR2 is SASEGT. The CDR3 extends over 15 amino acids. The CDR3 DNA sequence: TGTGCCCGCGGCTCGGGGGTGGGGGCCAAAGACACGCAGTACTTT. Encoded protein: CARGSGVGAKDTQYF.

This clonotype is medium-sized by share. The CDR3 DNA sequence: TGTGCCAGCAGACCAGGGTTCTCCTACAATGAGCAGTTCTTC. Translated, it gives CASRPGFSYNEQFF. V and J are TRBV6-1 and TRBJ2-1; TRBD1 might be the D (5 bases). Trimming took 6 bases from V and 0 from J, leaving 9 bases between them. Germline V gives CDR1 MNHNS, CDR2 SASEGT. CDR3 length: 14 residues.